One sample yielded the 5 T cell receptor beta chains listed below, sequenced in a study of T-cell reconstitution after alpha-beta-depleted transplantation in children. Preparation of the TCRbeta library involved a method that used unique molecular identifiers. TCRdb called the PCR reads again in MiXCR, with one record for every CDR3 protein. This table holds over 300,000 distinct CDR3 sequences, under 13% found once. The specimen was PBMCs from the stem cell graft donor, collected from the stem cell graft. Receptors originate from a human donor who donated a stem cell graft to a child with acute lymphoblastic leukemia.

This chain connects TRBV6-1 to TRBJ1-6; 8 bases are a match to TRBD1. V lost 5 bases, J lost 10 bases, and 7 bases stayed unmatched. The germline CDR1 and CDR2 sequences are MNHNS and SASEGT. This CDR3 has 14 amino acids. CDR3 in amino acids: CASSPTGGGSPLHF. DNA for the CDR3: TGTGCCAGCAGTCCTACAGGGGGAGGGTCACCCCTCCACTTT.

This clonotype was observed at least ten times. The chain recombines TRBV4-3 with TRBJ2-7; 11 bases align to TRBD1. The CDR3 is 15 amino acids. V trimming: 3 bases; J trimming: 4 bases; junction bases outside the gene matches: 5. Looked up from germline, CDR1 is LGHNA and CDR2 is YSLEER. The CDR3 DNA is TGCGCCAGCAGCCAGGGACAGGGGGTTTCGTACGAGCAGTACTTC. As protein: CASSQGQGVSYEQYF.

The chain has TRBV20-1 and TRBJ2-7; no firm D call. V lost 1 base to trimming and J lost 5 bases, with 15 bases between them. CDR1 DFQATT and CDR2 SNEGSKA come from the germline V gene (reference sequence). CDR3 length: 14 residues. The CDR3 DNA reads as TGCAGTGCTAGAGGCGAAAGCCGCGGTCACGAGCAGTACTTC. This translates into CSARGESRGHEQYF.

This rearrangement joins TRBV12-2 to TRBJ2-1; TRBD2, as called in the table, went unchecked against the DNA. TRBV12-2 is a listed pseudogene. This CDR3 region has 20 residues. CDR3 nucleotide sequence: TGTGCAAGTCGCCCAACCTGGACTAGCGGGCGAGTAAGTAACTACAATGAGCAGTTCTTC. It translates to CASRPTWTSGRVSNYNEQFF.

This clonotype was counted many times. The rearrangement joins TRBV5-1 to TRBJ2-1, with 14 bases that match TRBD2. Germline V gene lookup returns CDR1 SGHRS and CDR2 YFSETQ. The CDR3 extends over 15 amino acids. The V segment lost 3 bases and the J segment 9 bases; nucleotides outside the gene matches: 5. CDR3 sequence: CASSSRLAGGIEQFF. DNA for the CDR3: TGCGCCAGCAGCTCTAGACTAGCGGGGGGGATTGAGCAGTTCTTC.